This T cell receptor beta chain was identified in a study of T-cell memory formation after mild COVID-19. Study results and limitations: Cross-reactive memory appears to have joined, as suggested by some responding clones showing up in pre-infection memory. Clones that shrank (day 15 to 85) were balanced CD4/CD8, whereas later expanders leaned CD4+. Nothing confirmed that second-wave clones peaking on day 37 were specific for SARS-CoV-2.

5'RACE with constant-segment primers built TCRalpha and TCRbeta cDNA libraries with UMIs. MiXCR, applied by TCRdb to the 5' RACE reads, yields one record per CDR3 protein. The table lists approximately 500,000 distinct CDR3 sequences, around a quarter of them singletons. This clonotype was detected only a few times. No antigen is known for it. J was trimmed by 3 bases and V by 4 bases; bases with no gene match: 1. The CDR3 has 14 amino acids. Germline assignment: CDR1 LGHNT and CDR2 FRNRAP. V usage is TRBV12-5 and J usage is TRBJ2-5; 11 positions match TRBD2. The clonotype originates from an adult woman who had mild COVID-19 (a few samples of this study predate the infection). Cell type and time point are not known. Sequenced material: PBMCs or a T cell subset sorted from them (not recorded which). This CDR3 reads CASGSTSGEETQYF. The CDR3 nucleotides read TGTGCTAGTGGTTCGACTAGCGGGGAAGAGACCCAGTACTTC. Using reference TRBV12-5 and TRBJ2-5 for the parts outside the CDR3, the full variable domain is DARVTQTPRHKVTEMGQEVTMRCQPILGHNTVFWYRQTMMQGLELLAYFRNRAPLDDSGMPKDRFSAEMPDATLATLKIQPSEPRDSAVYFCASGSTSGEETQYFGPGTRLLVL.